This T cell receptor beta chain was identified in a study of blood T cell repertoires in COVID-19. Study overall: Samples came from the United States, Italy and Spain, spanning acute and convalescent COVID-19. T cells, B-cell-depleted T cells, or PBMCs provided the cDNA or gDNA that served as material.

In the original processing: Estimated nucleated cell counts came from reference gene primer amplification. Data came from immunoSEQ multiplex PCR; TCRdb stores just in-frame clones and leaves some out. D and trimming come from the DNA, and the V and J calls and clone size come from that table. The repertoire has a few hundred thousand clones, 90% of them found once; the top ten carry around 4.5%. Assignments of participants to cohorts depended upon their own reported clinical history. Trimming cost V 7 bases and J 1 base, with 13 bases left between them. The CDR3 is made up of 13 amino acids. Germline loops: CDR1 SQVTM, CDR2 ANQGSEA.

Sequencing was performed on PBMCs or T cells enriched from blood (not recorded which). V is TRBV29-1 and J is TRBJ1-1; D is uncertain. The receptor was isolated from a woman under 30 with acute COVID-19. In nucleotides, the CDR3 is TGCAGCGCCACCCCGGCAGGGAACACTGAAGCTTTCTTT. Protein: CSATPAGNTEAFF.